A selection of T cell receptor beta chains follows, all from one sample in a study of cytotoxic CD8 clonotypes in ibrutinib-treated CLL. TCRdb's table, derived via immunoSEQ multiplex PCR, lists solely in-frame clones and lacks some. The table has 300,000 or so clones, over 55% seen once. The material sequenced was PBMCs, taken after 36 months of ibrutinib treatment. The receptors shown here come from a human donor with chronic lymphocytic leukemia. CDR3s include the opening cysteine and the closing phenylalanine or tryptophan. The D gene is left open where the match is weak. The listing skips clone size in some rows; elsewhere it reads once, few, many or a size class.

-	-	TRBV18	TRBJ2-2	TGTGCCAGCTCACCACAGCGACAGCTGACCGGGGAGCTGTTTTTT	CASSPQRQLTGELFF
-	TRBD1	TRBV9	TRBJ2-3	TGTGCCAGCAGCCCCCCGACAGGGGTAAACACAGATACGCAGTATTTT	CASSPPTGVNTDTQYF
-	-	TRBV4-1	TRBJ2-3	TGCGCCAGCAGCCGTGGACCGGGACCCTTATCAGATACGCAGTATTTT	CASSRGPGPLSDTQYF
-	-	TRBV18	TRBJ1-6	TGTGCCAGCTCACCAGGGGGAACTATCGGCATATATAATTCACCCCTCCACTTT	CASSPGGTIGIYNSPLHF
-	-	TRBV5-1	TRBJ2-1	TGCGCCAGCACACTAGCACCACTGGGGGAGCAGTTCTTC	CASTLAPLGEQFF
-	TRBD1	TRBV15	TRBJ1-2	TGTGCCACCAGCAGAGTCAGGGGGGTCCTAAAGGACTATGGCTACACCTTC	CATSRVRGVLKDYGYTF
few	-	TRBV27	TRBJ1-2	TGTGCCAGCAGTCAATCGTGGGGTAACTATGGCTACACCTTC	CASSQSWGNYGYTF
-	-	TRBV5-8	TRBJ1-1	TGTGCCAGCAGACCCAGGGATTTAGCTGAAGCTTTCTTT	CASRPRDLAEAFF
-	-	TRBV2	TRBJ1-5	TGTGCCAGCAGTGCAGAGACAAATAGCAATCAGCCCCAGCATTTT	CASSAETNSNQPQHF
few	-	TRBV11-2	TRBJ2-7	TGTGCCAGCAGCCCTTCCTACGAGCAGTACTTC	CASSPSYEQYF
-	-	TRBV28	TRBJ1-2	TGTGCCAGCAGTTTATCACCCAGCTCTCCTTATGGCTACACCTTC	CASSLSPSSPYGYTF
-	-	TRBV18	TRBJ2-2	TGTGCCAGCTCACCAGCGGTAGCGAGCACCGGGGAGCTGTTTTTT	CASSPAVASTGELFF
-	TRBD1	TRBV11-2	TRBJ2-5	TGTGCCAGCAGCCGGGACAGCAACCAAGAGACCCAGTACTTC	CASSRDSNQETQYF
-	TRBD2	TRBV9	TRBJ2-2	TGTGCCAGCAGCGCGACCGGGAGGTCCGGGGAGCTGTTTTTT	CASSATGRSGELFF
-	-	TRBV9	TRBJ2-3	TGTGCCAGCAGCGTATGGAGGGGCGTTAGCACAGATACGCAGTATTTT	CASSVWRGVSTDTQYF
-	TRBD1	TRBV19	TRBJ2-7	TGTGCCAGTAAGGAGGGGACAGGGGATGCCGAGCAGTACTTC	CASKEGTGDAEQYF
-	TRBD1	TRBV5-6	TRBJ2-1	TGTGCCAGCAGCACACAGGGGGTAGACAATGAGCAGTTCTTC	CASSTQGVDNEQFF
-	TRBD2	TRBV7-9	TRBJ2-1	TGTGCCAGCAGCCACCGACTAGCGGAGTCCTACAATGAGCAGTTCTTC	CASSHRLAESYNEQFF
few	-	TRBV5-6	TRBJ2-3	TGTGCCAGCAGCTTGCAGAGGGATACGCAGTATTTT	CASSLQRDTQYF
-	-	TRBV2	TRBJ1-5	TGTGCCAGCAGTGAAGGGACTTACAATCAGCCCCAGCATTTT	CASSEGTYNQPQHF
-	-	TRBV7-8	TRBJ2-5	TGTGCCAGCAGCTTAGTCCCTAGTACTCGCTTTAGGGGAGAGACCCAGTACTTC	CASSLVPSTRFRGETQYF
-	-	TRBV29-1	TRBJ2-1	TGCAGCGTTGAAGATACCCCTGACAGGTTACACAATGAGCAGTTCTTC	CSVEDTPDRLHNEQFF
-	-	TRBV28	TRBJ2-2	TGTGCCAGCGAATCGGGGAACACCGGGGAGCTGTTTTTT	CASESGNTGELFF
-	TRBD2	TRBV4-1	TRBJ2-3	TGCGCCAGCAGCCAAGTTCAACTAGCGGGGGGGACAGATACGCAGTATTTT	CASSQVQLAGGTDTQYF
-	-	TRBV5-1	TRBJ1-1	TGCGCCAGCAGTCTCGCGGGGAACACTGAAGCTTTCTTT	CASSLAGNTEAFF
few	TRBD2	TRBV4-1	TRBJ2-7	TGCGCCAGCAGCCAACCGGGACTAGCGGGCTACGAGCAGTACTTC	CASSQPGLAGYEQYF
few	TRBD2	TRBV15	TRBJ2-7	TGTGCCACCAGCAGAGATTTAATTCTAGCGGGGTACGAGCAGTACTTC	CATSRDLILAGYEQYF
-	-	TRBV28	TRBJ1-2	TGTGCCAGCAGTAGGTCCAGGGGATATAACTATGGCTACACCTTC	CASSRSRGYNYGYTF
-	-	TRBV2	TRBJ2-1	TGTGCCAGCAGTGAAAAATGGGGAGCCATTTACAATGAGCAGTTCTTC	CASSEKWGAIYNEQFF
-	TRBD1	TRBV7-2	TRBJ1-2	TGTGCCAGCAGCTTAGGGCAGGGGGTCCATGGCTACACCTTC	CASSLGQGVHGYTF
few	TRBD1	TRBV7-8	TRBJ2-3	TGTGCCAGCAGCTCCGGACAGGGAAGGGTCACAGATACGCAGTATTTT	CASSSGQGRVTDTQYF
-	-	TRBV18	TRBJ2-7	TGTGCCAGCTCACCCTCCTTTTTATACGAGCAGTACTTC	CASSPSFLYEQYF
few	TRBD1	TRBV4-3	TRBJ2-7	TGCGCCAGCAGCCCCCGGACAGGCTCCTACGAGCAGTACTTC	CASSPRTGSYEQYF
-	TRBD1	TRBV28	TRBJ2-5	TGTGCCAGCAGGCGACCCCCGGGACAGGGCCAAGAGACCCAGTACTTC	CASRRPPGQGQETQYF
-	-	TRBV28	TRBJ1-2	TGTGCCAGCAGTTTAGTAGTTCGGGAGGGGTCCAACTATGGCTACACCTTC	CASSLVVREGSNYGYTF
-	-	TRBV7-2	TRBJ2-1	TGTGCCAGCAGCTTAGAGACCATCTCCTACAATGAGCAGTTCTTC	CASSLETISYNEQFF
few	-	TRBV6-5	TRBJ1-1	TGTGCCAGCAGTTACAAGAGAAATGCTGAAGCTTTCTTT	CASSYKRNAEAFF
few	-	TRBV28	TRBJ2-7	TGTGCCAGCAGAAGCGGGCGTGAGAAGCAGTACTTC	CASRSGREKQYF
-	-	TRBV5-1	TRBJ2-5	TGCGCCAGCAGCTTGAAGGCCAGCCAAGAGACCCAGTACTTC	CASSLKASQETQYF
few	TRBD2	TRBV28	TRBJ2-1	TGTGCCAGCAGTTCCCTAGCGGGTGTATACAATGAGCAGTTCTTC	CASSSLAGVYNEQFF
-	TRBD1	TRBV13	TRBJ1-2	TGTGCCAGCAGCCCCCTCAAAGCACCGGGACAGGCTAACTATGGCTACACCTTC	CASSPLKAPGQANYGYTF